This TCR beta chain was found in a study of CD8 T cells in ankylosing spondylitis. General study findings and limits: Fewer than ten highly homologous variants made up a TCR beta motif that seemed to typify ankylosing spondylitis blood. Disease-linked clones were CD8+ and relatively rare in peripheral blood. Matched synovial fluid from ankylosing spondylitis patients was reported to be enriched for disease-linked clones. Some motif variants had been reported before (in reactive arthritis synovial fluid and blood).

Preparation of TCR beta libraries was done by quantitative 5'-RACE with molecular barcodes. TCRdb reanalysed the 5' RACE reads using MiXCR and keeps one entry per CDR3 protein. Counted here are a few hundred thousand distinct CDR3 sequences, roughly a sixth occurring once; the ten biggest clones make up 1%. On this clonotype: Its antigen is not identified.

The material sequenced was blood, either unsorted or a sorted T cell fraction (not recorded which). This TCR was sampled from a male donor with ankylosing spondylitis.

The CDR3 DNA sequence: TGTGCCAGCAGTCTTCGAAGCGGGAGGACGTACGAGCAGTACTTC. Translating it yields CASSLRSGRTYEQYF. V usage is TRBV6-2 or TRBV6-3 and J usage is TRBJ2-7; TRBD2 matches 9 bases. J was trimmed by 4 bases and V by 5 bases; bases with no gene match: 9. The CDR3 contains 15 residues. Germline V gene lookup returns CDR1 MNHEY and CDR2 SVGEGT.